The rows below give T cell receptor beta chains drawn from one sample of a study of control samples from healthy donors and cancer patients. Measured with immunoSEQ multiplex PCR; TCRdb has only the in-frame clones, and not every one. The repertoire holds about 53,000 clones, about 90% seen once, with 11% to 15% in the top ten. The sample consisted of PBMCs. The receptors derive from a man between 60 and 75 years old with head and neck cancer. Both conserved end residues are part of each CDR3. Fields, in order: D gene, V gene, J gene, clone size, CDR3 protein, CDR3 DNA. The D gene is left open where the match is weak. Size is omitted from some rows. Given values are once, few, many or a class for expanded clones.

D: TRBD2; V: TRBV27; J: TRBJ2-1; size: .; CDR3: CASSLHRLAGGRRSYNEQFF; DNA: TGTGCCAGCAGTTTACACCGACTAGCGGGAGGACGTAGGTCCTACAATGAGCAGTTCTTC
D: TRBD1; V: TRBV12-3/TRBV12-4; J: TRBJ1-2; size: once; CDR3: CASRDRGLDGYTF; DNA: TGTGCCAGCAGGGACAGGGGTTTGGATGGCTACACCTTC
D: TRBD2; V: TRBV10-1; J: TRBJ2-7; size: .; CDR3: CASSSGPSGYYEQYF; DNA: TGCGCCAGCAGCTCCGGCCCTAGCGGGTACTACGAGCAGTACTTC
D: TRBD2; V: TRBV4-3; J: TRBJ2-1; size: .; CDR3: CASSQRLAAPEQFF; DNA: TGCGCCAGCAGCCAACGACTAGCCGCCCCAGAGCAGTTCTTC
D: .; V: TRBV27; J: TRBJ1-5; size: .; CDR3: CASSLSPNSNQPQHF; DNA: TGTGCCAGCAGTTTATCACCCAATAGCAATCAGCCCCAGCATTTT
D: TRBD2; V: TRBV7-7; J: TRBJ2-1; size: .; CDR3: CASSLVPGLAANEQFF; DNA: TGTGCCAGCAGCTTAGTACCGGGACTAGCGGCCAATGAGCAGTTCTTC
D: TRBD1; V: TRBV11-2; J: TRBJ2-1; size: .; CDR3: CASSSTGGNEQFF; DNA: TGTGCCAGCAGCTCCACAGGGGGCAATGAGCAGTTCTTC
D: TRBD1; V: TRBV7-3; J: TRBJ2-2; size: .; CDR3: CASSLSGTAGELFF; DNA: TGTGCCAGCAGCTTATCAGGGACAGCCGGGGAGCTGTTTTTT
D: .; V: TRBV30; J: TRBJ1-1; size: .; CDR3: CAWSPTGNTEAFF; DNA: TGTGCCTGGAGCCCGACAGGGAACACTGAAGCTTTCTTT
D: TRBD1; V: TRBV27; J: TRBJ2-7; size: .; CDR3: CASGPGQSYEQYF; DNA: TGTGCCAGCGGTCCGGGACAGTCCTACGAGCAGTACTTC
D: .; V: TRBV24-1; J: TRBJ2-2; size: once; CDR3: CATSDFPLTGELFF; DNA: TGTGCCACCAGTGATTTCCCGTTAACCGGGGAGCTGTTTTTT
D: TRBD2; V: TRBV18; J: TRBJ2-3; size: .; CDR3: CASSLVGGGSTDTQYF; DNA: TGTGCCAGCTCACTCGTCGGGGGGGGGAGCACAGATACGCAGTATTTT
D: TRBD1; V: TRBV28; J: TRBJ1-1; size: .; CDR3: CASRRTGVPHEAFF; DNA: TGTGCCAGCAGGCGGACAGGGGTACCCCATGAAGCTTTCTTT
D: TRBD1; V: TRBV3-1/TRBV3-2; J: TRBJ1-4; size: once; CDR3: CASSPQGGKLFF; DNA: TGTGCCAGCAGCCCACAGGGGGGAAAACTGTTTTTT
D: .; V: TRBV2; J: TRBJ2-1; size: .; CDR3: CASSQIGRGNEQFF; DNA: TGTGCCAGCAGTCAGATAGGTCGGGGGAATGAGCAGTTCTTC
D: .; V: TRBV7-2; J: TRBJ1-1; size: .; CDR3: CASSLGVGAFF; DNA: TGTGCCAGCAGCTTAGGGGTGGGAGCTTTCTTT
D: .; V: TRBV5-6; J: TRBJ2-7; size: .; CDR3: CASSLGPTDEQYF; DNA: TGTGCCAGCAGCTTAGGGCCGACCGACGAGCAGTACTTC
D: TRBD1; V: TRBV7-3; J: TRBJ2-1; size: .; CDR3: CASSRFGTGVDEQFF; DNA: TGTGCCAGCAGCCGCTTTGGGACAGGGGTTGATGAGCAGTTCTTC
D: TRBD1; V: TRBV5-4; J: TRBJ2-5; size: .; CDR3: CASSTGQGRETQYF; DNA: TGTGCCAGCAGCACCGGACAGGGCAGGGAGACCCAGTACTTC
D: .; V: TRBV5-1; J: TRBJ1-2; size: .; CDR3: CASSLEGRSYGYTF; DNA: TGCGCCAGCAGCTTGGAGGGACGGTCCTATGGCTACACCTTC
D: .; V: TRBV9; J: TRBJ2-7; size: once; CDR3: CASSVAVGTYEQYF; DNA: TGTGCCAGCAGCGTAGCCGTAGGGACCTACGAGCAGTACTTC
D: .; V: TRBV5-8; J: TRBJ2-5; size: .; CDR3: CASSLTPLETQYF; DNA: TGTGCCAGCAGCTTGACCCCCTTAGAGACCCAGTACTTC
D: .; V: TRBV7-6; J: TRBJ1-6; size: .; CDR3: CASSRRQGDSPLHF; DNA: TGTGCCAGCAGCCGCAGGCAGGGTGATTCACCCCTCCACTTT